Listed here are 23 T cell receptor beta chains from one sample, sequenced in a study of OX40 agonist ivuxolimab in advanced cancers. Libraries were prepared by immunoSEQ multiplex PCR; TCRdb keeps only in-frame clonotypes and omits some of them. The repertoire has about 73,000 clones, approximately 90% of them found once; the top ten carry more than 0.45%. Sequences were derived from CD4+ or CD8+ T cells sorted from blood, sampled in a trial of the OX40 agonist ivuxolimab. The receptors stem from an adult with an advanced solid tumor such as melanoma, head and neck, liver or kidney cancer.

The chain joins TRBV29-1 to TRBJ2-7, with 16 bases lining up with TRBD2. V shed 3 bases, J shed 6 bases, and the junction held 8 bases outside the gene matches. The CDR3 spans 16 residues. The germline gives CDR1 SQVTM, CDR2 ANQGSEA. The CDR3, as DNA: TGCAGCGTTGAGGGGACTAGCGGGAGGGCCATTCCCGAGCAGTACTTC. This gives the protein CSVEGTSGRAIPEQYF.

The V gene is TRBV5-4, the J gene TRBJ2-5; D may be TRBD1 (6 bases). The CDR3 length is 14 residues. The germline CDR1 and CDR2 sequences are SGHNT and YYREEE (reference sequence). Trimming shortened V by 4 bases and J by 2 bases, and 12 bases separated the two germline ends. The CDR3 loop is CASSPGHLQETQYF. CDR3 in DNA: TGTGCCAGCAGCCCGGGACACCTACAAGAGACCCAGTACTTC.

CDR3: CASSRTGVVETQYF. For the CDR3, the DNA is TGTGCCAGCAGCCGCACAGGGGTAGTAGAGACCCAGTACTTC. The chain carries TRBV7-2 and TRBJ2-5, with 7 bases aligning to TRBD1. Per the germline V gene, CDR1 is SGHTA and CDR2 is FQGNSA. V lost 5 bases and J lost 4; bases outside the gene matches: 7. There are 14 residues in the CDR3.

J is TRBJ2-1 and V is TRBV15; TRBD2 matches 9 bases. Trimming removed 0 bases from V and 8 bases from J; junction bases left unmatched: 8. CDR3 length equals 16 residues. CDR1 and CDR2 (germline): LNHNV, YYDKDF (reference sequence). CDR3 coding DNA: TGTGCCACCAGCAGAGAGAAGACTAGCGGAAGCCATGAGCAGTTCTTC. This codes for CATSREKTSGSHEQFF.

The rearrangement joins TRBV19 to TRBJ2-3, with 8 bases aligning to TRBD2. This CDR3 region has 16 residues. Losses at the gene ends were 7 bases for V and 2 bases for J; bases not matched to a gene: 11. Germline V gene lookup returns CDR1 LNHDA and CDR2 SQIVND (reference sequence). The CDR3 loop reads CASTPREGLTTDTQYF. In DNA form, the CDR3 reads TGTGCCAGTACCCCACGGGAGGGGCTTACCACAGATACGCAGTATTTT.

The rearrangement links TRBV28 to TRBJ2-2; no clear D gene. Deletions cut 7 bases from V and 2 bases from J, with 14 bases between. The germline CDR1 and CDR2 sequences are MDHEN and SYDVKM. This CDR3 has 15 residues. As DNA, the CDR3 is TGTGCCAGCAAGTTGTCCGGGCCTAACACCGGGGAGCTGTTTTTT. As protein: CASKLSGPNTGELFF.

V is TRBV5-1 and J is TRBJ2-5; D is perhaps TRBD2 (5 bases). CDR1 and CDR2 (germline): SGHRS, YFSETQ. V was cut by 0 bases and J by 6 bases, with 15 bases left in between. This CDR3 region has 15 residues. CDR3 residues: CASSLGSGNGKTQYF. The DNA for the CDR3 is TGCGCCAGCAGCTTGGGTTCGGGGAACGGAAAGACCCAGTACTTC.

This chain links TRBV7-6 with TRBJ2-7, with 9 bases lining up with TRBD2. Germline assignment: CDR1 SGHVS and CDR2 FNYEAQ. V shed 5 bases and J 2 bases; nucleotides not matched to a gene: 10. The CDR3 runs 16 residues. The CDR3 is CASSDLAGRWAYEQYF. In DNA form, the CDR3 reads TGTGCCAGCAGCGACCTAGCGGGGAGGTGGGCCTACGAGCAGTACTTC.

This chain connects TRBV6-5 to TRBJ1-4; possible D gene TRBD1, 5 bases. The germline V gene has CDR1 MNHEY and CDR2 SVGAGI. Deletions cut 2 bases from V and 8 bases from J, with 12 bases between. The CDR3 totals 14 residues. CDR3 residues: CASSYGGALEKLFF. CDR3 in DNA: TGTGCCAGCAGTTACGGAGGGGCTTTGGAAAAACTGTTTTTT.

The chain couples TRBV7-2 to TRBJ2-2, with D perhaps matching TRBD1 (5 bases). Per germline, CDR1 SGHTA and CDR2 FQGNSA. V lost 3 bases, J lost 0 bases, and 5 bases lay in between. The CDR3 runs 14 residues. Here the CDR3 DNA reads TGTGCCAGCAGCTTGACAGCGAACACCGGGGAGCTGTTTTTT. The encoded protein is CASSLTANTGELFF.

The chain uses TRBV19 and TRBJ2-1; 7 bases are shared with TRBD1. V shed 5 bases, J shed 6 bases, and the junction held 4 bases outside the gene matches. Germline V gives CDR1 LNHDA, CDR2 SQIVND (reference sequence). The CDR3 runs to 13 residues. CDR3 DNA: TGTGCCAGTAGTCGGACAGGCTCCAATGAGCAGTTCTTC. It encodes CASSRTGSNEQFF.

The count of this clone is one. The chain has TRBV7-2 and TRBJ2-1; 7 bases match TRBD2. V lost 2 bases and J lost 5; bases outside the gene matches: 3. Germline V gene data show CDR1 as SGHTA and CDR2 as FQGNSA. The CDR3 contains 14 residues. CDR3 sequence (DNA): TGTGCCAGCAGCTTAAGGCTAGCGGACAATGAGCAGTTCTTC. Protein product: CASSLRLADNEQFF.

The chain combines TRBV7-9 with TRBJ2-7; 13 bases fit TRBD2. The CDR3 sequence is 14 residues long. Germline V gives CDR1 SEHNR, CDR2 FQNEAQ (reference sequence). V dropped 6 bases and J dropped 6; count of bases not matched to a gene: 5. The CDR3 protein is CASRAGLAGSEQYF. DNA of the CDR3: TGTGCCAGCAGAGCGGGACTAGCGGGATCCGAGCAGTACTTC.

This clone was detected only once. The gene calls are TRBV28 and TRBJ2-1; D is perhaps TRBD2 (6 bases). Germline-derived CDR1 and CDR2 are MDHEN and SYDVKM. There are 14 residues in the CDR3. V lost 6 bases and J 12 bases, leaving 21 bases between the germline ends. CDR3 DNA: TGTGCCAGCAGCCCCCCAAGTTCGACTAGTACGCAGTTCTTC. It encodes CASSPPSSTSTQFF.

The chain's CDR3 is CASSGSGLAGVVSGELFF. The CDR3 bases are TGTGCCAGCAGCGGATCGGGACTAGCGGGAGTAGTGTCCGGGGAGCTGTTTTTT. The genes are TRBV9 and TRBJ2-2; 14 bases fit TRBD2. V shed 3 bases and J 6 bases; nucleotides not matched to a gene: 10. CDR3 length equals 18 residues. Germline CDR1 is SGDLS and CDR2 is YYNGEE.

The chain employs TRBV27 and TRBJ1-2, with TRBD1 identical over 8 bases. CDR1 MNHEY and CDR2 SMNVEV come from the germline V gene (reference sequence). The J segment lost 4 bases and the V segment lost 3 bases, leaving 13 bases of the junction unmatched. This CDR3 contains 17 residues. The CDR3 protein is CASSLDRAGKNIYGYTF. CDR3 nucleotide sequence: TGTGCCAGCAGTTTGGACAGGGCCGGAAAAAATATCTATGGCTACACCTTC.

The chain has TRBV5-8 and TRBJ1-5; 7 nucleotides match TRBD1. CDR3 length: 17 residues. Trimming removed 2 bases from V and 5 bases from J; junction bases left unmatched: 13. The germline V gene has CDR1 SGHTS and CDR2 YDEGEE. In DNA form, the CDR3 reads TGTGCCAGCAGCTTCACTTTCGGGCAGGGGGTCGATCAGCCCCAGCATTTT. Residues: CASSFTFGQGVDQPQHF.

This clone was detected only a few times. Here the CDR3 reads CASSQVSIPGEQFF. CDR3 nucleotides: TGTGCCAGCTCACAGGTGTCAATACCGGGTGAGCAGTTCTTC. The V call is TRBV18, the J call TRBJ2-1; D uncertain. The CDR3 has 14 amino acids. Germline V gene sequence: CDR1 KGHSH, CDR2 LQKENI. Trimming removed 4 bases at V and 9 bases at J, with 16 bases between.

V gene TRBV28 combines with J gene TRBJ1-1; D gene unclear. Trimming pared 7 bases from V and 0 bases from J, leaving 9 bases between. The germline CDR1 and CDR2 sequences are MDHEN and SYDVKM. The CDR3 covers 13 residues. The CDR3 DNA reads TGTGCCAGCACCCCTTCCGTGAACACTGAAGCTTTCTTT. It specifies CASTPSVNTEAFF.

Here the CDR3 reads CASSLWRGFGEKLFF. The DNA of the CDR3 is TGCGCCAGCAGCTTGTGGCGTGGATTTGGGGAAAAACTGTTTTTT. The chain uses TRBV5-1 and TRBJ1-4; D unclear. Germline CDR1 SGHRS, CDR2 YFSETQ. V gave up 1 base and J gave up 8 bases, with 15 bases separating them. The CDR3 has 15 amino acids.

This clone is a singleton in its sample. The chain couples TRBV5-6 to TRBJ1-1; D possibly corresponds to TRBD1 (6 bases). V gave up 3 bases and J gave up 3 bases, with 12 bases separating them. The CDR3 extends over 14 amino acids. Per germline, CDR1 SGHDT and CDR2 YYEEEE. CDR3 DNA sequence: TGTGCCAGCAGCTCTACAGGGAAGGACACTGAAGCTTTCTTT. Residues: CASSSTGKDTEAFF.

This chain connects TRBV4-2 to TRBJ2-3; no clear D. The germline V gene encodes CDR1 LGHNA and CDR2 YNFKEQ. The germline V and J ends were trimmed by 4 bases and 2 bases, with 10 bases remaining between them. This CDR3 comprises 14 residues. CDR3 sequence: CASSPFPYTDTQYF. The DNA for the CDR3 is TGTGCCAGCAGCCCCTTCCCCTACACAGATACGCAGTATTTT.

The chain is built from TRBV28 and TRBJ2-5; the match to TRBD2 covers 8 bases. This CDR3 has 15 amino acids. V trimming: 6 bases; J trimming: 4 bases; junction bases outside the gene matches: 10. Per the germline V gene, CDR1 is MDHEN and CDR2 is SYDVKM. The CDR3, as DNA: TGTGCCAGCAGGTCCGGGACTAGTGGTGTAGAGACCCAGTACTTC. Translation: CASRSGTSGVETQYF.